This is a list of T cell receptor beta chains from one sample in a study of T-cell memory formation after mild COVID-19. Each CDR3 protein is one row after TCRdb ran MiXCR on the 5' RACE reads. The table lists 550,000 to 650,000 distinct CDR3 sequences, roughly 17% of them singletons, with about 7.5% in the top ten. Source material: PBMCs or a T cell subset sorted from them (not recorded which). These TCRs come from an adult woman who had mild COVID-19 (a few samples of this study predate the infection). Cell type and time point are not known. Both conserved end residues are part of each CDR3. D genes are given only for firm matches. Clone size is shown for a subset of rows, as once, few, many or a class of expanded clone.

v_call: TRBV20-1; d_call: TRBD2; clone_size: few; j_call: TRBJ2-7; cdr3_nt: TGCAGTGCTAGTGCCGGACTAGCCCCCTACGAGCAGTACTTC; cdr3_aa: CSASAGLAPYEQYF
v_call: TRBV9; d_call: NA; clone_size: NA; j_call: TRBJ2-3; cdr3_nt: TGTGCCAGCAGCGTCCCAGCGAGCACAGATACGCAGTATTTT; cdr3_aa: CASSVPASTDTQYF
v_call: TRBV5-1; d_call: TRBD2; clone_size: NA; j_call: TRBJ2-7; cdr3_nt: TGCGCCAGCAGCTTGGATTTGGCGGGGGATATATACGAGCAGTACTTC; cdr3_aa: CASSLDLAGDIYEQYF
v_call: TRBV15; d_call: NA; clone_size: NA; j_call: TRBJ2-5; cdr3_nt: TGTGCCACCAGCAGAGATTTAAAGGGAGAGACCCAGTACTTC; cdr3_aa: CATSRDLKGETQYF
v_call: TRBV14; d_call: NA; clone_size: NA; j_call: TRBJ2-7; cdr3_nt: TGTGCCAGCAGCCAGGATAGGGTATTGAATCGGCAGTACTTC; cdr3_aa: CASSQDRVLNRQYF
v_call: TRBV13; d_call: NA; clone_size: NA; j_call: TRBJ1-5; cdr3_nt: TGTGCCAGCAGCTTAGGTTATGGTAGCAATCAGCCCCAGCATTTT; cdr3_aa: CASSLGYGSNQPQHF
v_call: TRBV2; d_call: NA; clone_size: NA; j_call: TRBJ2-6; cdr3_nt: TGTGCTTCAACAGCTGGGGCCAACGTCCTGACTTTC; cdr3_aa: CASTAGANVLTF
v_call: TRBV12-3/TRBV12-4; d_call: NA; clone_size: many; j_call: TRBJ2-2; cdr3_nt: TGTGCCAGCAGTTTAGGGGGATCCGGGGAGCTGTTTTTT; cdr3_aa: CASSLGGSGELFF
v_call: TRBV4-2; d_call: NA; clone_size: few; j_call: TRBJ1-2; cdr3_nt: TGTGCCAGCAGCCAGGTCCCTCAGGCGATTGGGAATGGCTACACCTTC; cdr3_aa: CASSQVPQAIGNGYTF
v_call: TRBV14; d_call: TRBD2; clone_size: few; j_call: TRBJ2-7; cdr3_nt: TGTGCCAGCAGCCAAGGACTAGCGTTTGCCTACGAGCAGTACTTC; cdr3_aa: CASSQGLAFAYEQYF
v_call: TRBV30; d_call: TRBD2; clone_size: NA; j_call: TRBJ2-7; cdr3_nt: TGTGCCTGGAGTCCCAGCGGGGTTTTGTCCTACGAGCAGTACTTC; cdr3_aa: CAWSPSGVLSYEQYF
v_call: TRBV18; d_call: NA; clone_size: NA; j_call: TRBJ1-1; cdr3_nt: TGTGCCAGCTCACCACAGATCCAGAACACTGAAGCTTTCTTT; cdr3_aa: CASSPQIQNTEAFF
v_call: TRBV6-5; d_call: TRBD1; clone_size: NA; j_call: TRBJ2-5; cdr3_nt: TGTGCCAGCAGTTATGGAGGGACAGGGGGAGAGACCCAGTACTTC; cdr3_aa: CASSYGGTGGETQYF
v_call: TRBV4-2; d_call: NA; clone_size: NA; j_call: TRBJ1-1; cdr3_nt: TGTGCCAGCAGCCCAAACGGGGGGAGAACTGAAGCTTTCTTT; cdr3_aa: CASSPNGGRTEAFF
v_call: TRBV6-5; d_call: TRBD2; clone_size: few; j_call: TRBJ2-1; cdr3_nt: TGTGCCAGCAGTTTTTCGAAGCGGGGGGCCTACAATGAGCAGTTCTTC; cdr3_aa: CASSFSKRGAYNEQFF
v_call: TRBV5-4; d_call: NA; clone_size: NA; j_call: TRBJ2-5; cdr3_nt: TGTGCCAGCAGCTTCCGTCGGGAGCAAGAGACCCAGTACTTC; cdr3_aa: CASSFRREQETQYF
v_call: TRBV9; d_call: TRBD1; clone_size: NA; j_call: TRBJ1-1; cdr3_nt: TGTGCCAGCAGCGCCGGGGACAGGCGGAAAAACACTGAAGCTTTATTT; cdr3_aa: CASSAGDRRKNTEALF
v_call: TRBV5-1; d_call: NA; clone_size: NA; j_call: TRBJ2-2; cdr3_nt: TGCGCCAGCACCGAACAAAACACCGGGGAGCTGTTTTTT; cdr3_aa: CASTEQNTGELFF
v_call: TRBV6-5; d_call: TRBD1; clone_size: NA; j_call: TRBJ1-1; cdr3_nt: TGTGCCAGCAGCCCCGGGGGGACAGGGGGCTTCGGCGCTTTCTTT; cdr3_aa: CASSPGGTGGFGAFF
v_call: TRBV6-5; d_call: NA; clone_size: NA; j_call: TRBJ2-5; cdr3_nt: TGTGCCAGCAGTTACGGGGGGTCTCGGGAGACCCAGTACTTC; cdr3_aa: CASSYGGSRETQYF
v_call: TRBV5-6; d_call: NA; clone_size: NA; j_call: TRBJ1-6; cdr3_nt: TGTGCCAGCGGCGTGTTGACTTTTTCACCCCTCCACTTT; cdr3_aa: CASGVLTFSPLHF
v_call: TRBV12-3/TRBV12-4; d_call: TRBD2; clone_size: NA; j_call: TRBJ2-7; cdr3_nt: TGTGCCAGCAGTTTAAGAGCGGGGGGGCCGTACGAGCAGTACTTC; cdr3_aa: CASSLRAGGPYEQYF
v_call: TRBV5-4; d_call: NA; clone_size: few; j_call: TRBJ1-6; cdr3_nt: TGTGCCAGCAGCTACGACAGCGATAATTCACCCCTCCACTTT; cdr3_aa: CASSYDSDNSPLHF
v_call: TRBV12-3/TRBV12-4; d_call: NA; clone_size: NA; j_call: TRBJ2-7; cdr3_nt: TGTGCCAGCCTTCGCTCCGGCTCCTACGAGCAGTACTTC; cdr3_aa: CASLRSGSYEQYF
v_call: TRBV28; d_call: NA; clone_size: few; j_call: TRBJ1-5; cdr3_nt: TGTGCCAGCAGTGGTACAGGGTCGAATCAGCCCCAGCATTTT; cdr3_aa: CASSGTGSNQPQHF
v_call: TRBV4-2; d_call: NA; clone_size: NA; j_call: TRBJ1-3; cdr3_nt: TGTGCCAGCAGCCAAGAATGGGGGGCTGGAAACACCATATATTTT; cdr3_aa: CASSQEWGAGNTIYF
v_call: TRBV4-3; d_call: NA; clone_size: NA; j_call: TRBJ2-6; cdr3_nt: TGCGCCAGCAGCCAGTCCGCTAAGGGCCGGACCTCCTCTGGGGCCAACGTCCTGACTTTC; cdr3_aa: CASSQSAKGRTSSGANVLTF
v_call: TRBV5-1; d_call: TRBD2; clone_size: few; j_call: TRBJ2-3; cdr3_nt: TGCGCCAGCAGCTTGGTTCTACTAGCGGGGGTCTATACGCAGTATTTT; cdr3_aa: CASSLVLLAGVYTQYF
v_call: TRBV5-1; d_call: NA; clone_size: few; j_call: TRBJ2-1; cdr3_nt: TGCGCCAGCAGCCCCCCTACCAATGAGCAGTTCTTC; cdr3_aa: CASSPPTNEQFF
v_call: TRBV20-1; d_call: TRBD2; clone_size: few; j_call: TRBJ2-1; cdr3_nt: TGCAGTGCTAGAGAGGCAGGACCCTTTACCGGGACTAGCGGGAGGAAAAATGAGCAGTTCTTC; cdr3_aa: CSAREAGPFTGTSGRKNEQFF
v_call: TRBV4-3; d_call: TRBD1; clone_size: few; j_call: TRBJ2-7; cdr3_nt: TGCGCCAGCAGCCAGGGACAGGGCGATATAGACGAGCAGTACTTC; cdr3_aa: CASSQGQGDIDEQYF
v_call: TRBV15; d_call: NA; clone_size: NA; j_call: TRBJ2-5; cdr3_nt: TGTGCCACCTCATTGCGGGGCCAAGAGACCCAGTACTTC; cdr3_aa: CATSLRGQETQYF
v_call: TRBV6-5; d_call: NA; clone_size: few; j_call: TRBJ2-2; cdr3_nt: TGTGCCAGCAGTTACTTCGGCCGGGCGGATTCCGGGGAGCTGTTTTTT; cdr3_aa: CASSYFGRADSGELFF
v_call: TRBV19; d_call: TRBD2; clone_size: NA; j_call: TRBJ2-1; cdr3_nt: TGTGCCAGTAGTGGAGAGACTAGCGGCTTCTACAATGAGCAGTTCTTC; cdr3_aa: CASSGETSGFYNEQFF
v_call: TRBV7-8; d_call: NA; clone_size: few; j_call: TRBJ2-1; cdr3_nt: TGTGCCAGCAGCTTACCCCCCTCGGGGATTTCGGAGAGAGAGCAGTTCTTC; cdr3_aa: CASSLPPSGISEREQFF
v_call: TRBV6-5; d_call: TRBD2; clone_size: NA; j_call: TRBJ2-1; cdr3_nt: TGTGCCAGCAGCCAGCTAGCGGGAGGGAGCTATGAGCAGTTCTTC; cdr3_aa: CASSQLAGGSYEQFF
v_call: TRBV29-1; d_call: TRBD2; clone_size: NA; j_call: TRBJ2-1; cdr3_nt: TGCAGCGTTGGGGAGCGGGAGGTCGGGGAGCAGTTCTTC; cdr3_aa: CSVGEREVGEQFF
v_call: TRBV12-3/TRBV12-4; d_call: NA; clone_size: few; j_call: TRBJ1-2; cdr3_nt: TGTGCCAGCAAGCAGGGGTCCGTATATGGCTACACCTTC; cdr3_aa: CASKQGSVYGYTF
v_call: TRBV24-1; d_call: NA; clone_size: NA; j_call: TRBJ1-5; cdr3_nt: TGTGCCACCAGTGATTTTGGGACGAAGGATCAGCCCCAGCATTTT; cdr3_aa: CATSDFGTKDQPQHF
v_call: TRBV12-3/TRBV12-4; d_call: NA; clone_size: NA; j_call: TRBJ2-5; cdr3_nt: TGTGCCAGCAGTAGGGGCATTGGGGAGACCCAGTACTTC; cdr3_aa: CASSRGIGETQYF
v_call: TRBV4-2; d_call: TRBD2; clone_size: many; j_call: TRBJ2-7; cdr3_nt: TGTGCCAGCAGCCAAGGGGCGGGAGTGGGCTACGAGCAGTACTTC; cdr3_aa: CASSQGAGVGYEQYF
v_call: TRBV10-3; d_call: NA; clone_size: few; j_call: TRBJ2-7; cdr3_nt: TGTGCCATCAGAACGGGACGAGCCCCCTACGAGCAGTACTTC; cdr3_aa: CAIRTGRAPYEQYF
v_call: TRBV7-3; d_call: TRBD1; clone_size: NA; j_call: TRBJ1-2; cdr3_nt: TGTGCCAGCAGCACAACCCAGGGGGGTAGGCCCTATGGCTACACCTTC; cdr3_aa: CASSTTQGGRPYGYTF
v_call: TRBV29-1; d_call: NA; clone_size: NA; j_call: TRBJ1-2; cdr3_nt: TGCAGCGTTGGACAGACTACAGAGTACTATGGCTACACCTTC; cdr3_aa: CSVGQTTEYYGYTF
v_call: TRBV29-1; d_call: NA; clone_size: NA; j_call: TRBJ2-7; cdr3_nt: TGCAGCGTTATTTGGACGGGGTACGAGCAGTACTTC; cdr3_aa: CSVIWTGYEQYF
v_call: TRBV7-9; d_call: NA; clone_size: NA; j_call: TRBJ2-5; cdr3_nt: TGTGCCAGCATCCATCGCGGGTCCCAAGAGACCCAGTACTTC; cdr3_aa: CASIHRGSQETQYF
v_call: TRBV7-9; d_call: TRBD1; clone_size: few; j_call: TRBJ1-1; cdr3_nt: TGTGCCAGCAGCTCGGGACAGGGGATCGCTGAAGCTTTCTTT; cdr3_aa: CASSSGQGIAEAFF
v_call: TRBV14; d_call: NA; clone_size: NA; j_call: TRBJ2-7; cdr3_nt: TGTGCCAGCAGCCCCATGGGAGTCTCCCTAGGGGAGCAGTACTTC; cdr3_aa: CASSPMGVSLGEQYF
v_call: TRBV11-3; d_call: NA; clone_size: few; j_call: TRBJ2-5; cdr3_nt: TGTGCCAGCAGCTTAGGAGGCGATAGGGAAGAGACCCAGTACTTC; cdr3_aa: CASSLGGDREETQYF
v_call: TRBV5-4; d_call: NA; clone_size: NA; j_call: TRBJ2-6; cdr3_nt: TGTGCCAGCAGCCAAGGTCGTGGGTCTGGGGCCAACGTCCTGACTTTC; cdr3_aa: CASSQGRGSGANVLTF
v_call: TRBV9; d_call: TRBD1; clone_size: few; j_call: TRBJ1-1; cdr3_nt: TGTGCCAGCAGCGACCTGGGACAGGGCTCCACTGAAGCTTTCTTT; cdr3_aa: CASSDLGQGSTEAFF
v_call: TRBV4-2; d_call: NA; clone_size: few; j_call: TRBJ1-6; cdr3_nt: TGTGCCAGCAGCCAAGACGGGGGGGCGGCCTCACCCCTCCACTTT; cdr3_aa: CASSQDGGAASPLHF
v_call: TRBV6-1; d_call: TRBD2; clone_size: few; j_call: TRBJ2-1; cdr3_nt: TGTGCCAGCAGTGAACAGGCTAGCGGTTACAATGAGCAGTTCTTC; cdr3_aa: CASSEQASGYNEQFF
v_call: TRBV6-1; d_call: NA; clone_size: NA; j_call: TRBJ2-7; cdr3_nt: TGTGCCAGCAGTTCGGTCTACTTTGGCGACTACGAGCAGTACTTC; cdr3_aa: CASSSVYFGDYEQYF
v_call: TRBV7-9; d_call: TRBD1; clone_size: NA; j_call: TRBJ2-3; cdr3_nt: TGTGCCAGCACCCCCGGGACAGGGGTGTTCACAGATACGCAGTATTTT; cdr3_aa: CASTPGTGVFTDTQYF
v_call: TRBV18; d_call: TRBD1; clone_size: many; j_call: TRBJ2-3; cdr3_nt: TGTGCCAGCTCACCTAACAGGGGTAGGACAGATACGCAGTATTTT; cdr3_aa: CASSPNRGRTDTQYF
v_call: TRBV7-3; d_call: TRBD2; clone_size: few; j_call: TRBJ2-1; cdr3_nt: TGTGCCAGCAGCCCCCGGGGCGGGAGCGTCAATGAGCAGTTCTTC; cdr3_aa: CASSPRGGSVNEQFF
v_call: TRBV7-9; d_call: NA; clone_size: many; j_call: TRBJ2-1; cdr3_nt: TGTGCCAGCAGCCAGGACTCGAGTAGCATGGGAAACAATGAGCAGTTCTTC; cdr3_aa: CASSQDSSSMGNNEQFF